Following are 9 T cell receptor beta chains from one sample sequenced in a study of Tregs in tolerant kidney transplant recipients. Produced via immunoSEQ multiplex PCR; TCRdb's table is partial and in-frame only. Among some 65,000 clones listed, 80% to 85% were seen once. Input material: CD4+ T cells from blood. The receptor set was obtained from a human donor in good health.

Written as DNA, the CDR3 is TGTGCCAGCAGCTTGGTCGGGGGGTTGTCCTACGAGCAGTACTTC. Translated, it gives CASSLVGGLSYEQYF. The chain couples TRBV11-2 to TRBJ2-7, with 7 nucleotides matching TRBD2. The CDR3 consists of 15 residues. V dropped 3 bases and J dropped 1; count of bases not matched to a gene: 6. The germline V gene has CDR1 SGHAT and CDR2 FQNNGV.

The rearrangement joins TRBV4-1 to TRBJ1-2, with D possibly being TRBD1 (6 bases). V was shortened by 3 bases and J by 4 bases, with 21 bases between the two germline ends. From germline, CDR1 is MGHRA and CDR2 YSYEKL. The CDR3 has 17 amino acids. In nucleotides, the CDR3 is TGCGCCAGCAGCCAGGGGGGCGGGAGACGGAAACTCTATGGCTACACCTTC. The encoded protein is CASSQGGGRRKLYGYTF.

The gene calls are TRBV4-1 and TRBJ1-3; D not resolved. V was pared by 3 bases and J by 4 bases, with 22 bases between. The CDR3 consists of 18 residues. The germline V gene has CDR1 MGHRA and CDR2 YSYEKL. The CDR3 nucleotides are TGCGCCAGCAGCCACTCTTCTCTCGTCGGGTTGAGGGGAAACACCATATATTTT. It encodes CASSHSSLVGLRGNTIYF.

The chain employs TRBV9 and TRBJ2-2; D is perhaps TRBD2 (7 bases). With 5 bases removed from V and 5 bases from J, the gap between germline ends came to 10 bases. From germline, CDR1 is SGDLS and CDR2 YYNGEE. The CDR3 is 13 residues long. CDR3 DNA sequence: TGTGCCAGCAGAGGGGGAGGGACCGGGGAGCTGTTTTTT. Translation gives CASRGGGTGELFF.

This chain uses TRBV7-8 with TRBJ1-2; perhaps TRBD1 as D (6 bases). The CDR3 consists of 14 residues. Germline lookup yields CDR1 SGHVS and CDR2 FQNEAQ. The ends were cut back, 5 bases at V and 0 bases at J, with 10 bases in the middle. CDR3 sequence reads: CASSATGTNYGYTF. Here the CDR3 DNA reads TGTGCCAGCAGCGCTACAGGGACTAACTATGGCTACACCTTC.

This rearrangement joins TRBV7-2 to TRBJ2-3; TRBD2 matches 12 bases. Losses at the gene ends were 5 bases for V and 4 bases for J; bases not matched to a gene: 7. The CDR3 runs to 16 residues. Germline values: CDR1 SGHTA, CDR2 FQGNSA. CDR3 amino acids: CASSPRTSGMADTQYF. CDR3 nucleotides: TGTGCCAGCAGCCCCAGGACTAGCGGGATGGCAGATACGCAGTATTTT.

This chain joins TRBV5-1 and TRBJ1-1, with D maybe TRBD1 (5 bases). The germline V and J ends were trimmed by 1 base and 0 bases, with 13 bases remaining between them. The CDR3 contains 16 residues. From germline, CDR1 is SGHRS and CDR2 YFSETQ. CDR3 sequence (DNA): TGCGCCAGCAGCTTGCCAGGACATCGTATGAACACTGAAGCTTTCTTT. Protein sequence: CASSLPGHRMNTEAFF.

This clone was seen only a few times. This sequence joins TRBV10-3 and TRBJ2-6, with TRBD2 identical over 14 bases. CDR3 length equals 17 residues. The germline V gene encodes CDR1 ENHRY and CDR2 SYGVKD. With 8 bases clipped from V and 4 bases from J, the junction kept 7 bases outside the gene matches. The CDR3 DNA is TGTGCCATCGGACTAGCGGGAGGACAGGCCGGGGCCAACGTCCTGACTTTC. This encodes CAIGLAGGQAGANVLTF.

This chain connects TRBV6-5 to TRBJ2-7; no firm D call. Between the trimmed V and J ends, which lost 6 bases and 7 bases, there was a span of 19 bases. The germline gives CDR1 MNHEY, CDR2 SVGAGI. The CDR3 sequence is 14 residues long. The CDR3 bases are TGTGCCAGCAGGGTCGGGCCCATCGGAAGGGAGCAGTACTTC. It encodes CASRVGPIGREQYF.